This TCR beta chain was recovered during a study of blood T cells in healthy people across ages. Overall study: There was about one barcoded beta molecule captured by template switching per two T cells.

The CDR3 sequence is 15 residues long. V dropped 2 bases and J dropped 1 base, with 11 bases sitting between them. CDR1 and CDR2 (germline): MNHNS, SASEGT. Regarding the study as a whole: Long-lived donors had more naive CD4+ cells and higher diversity than aged donors.

This clonotype has a handful of counts. Antigen specificity is unknown. Using a J-beta primer mix together with a sample-barcoded 5' primer, a second PCR was run for roughly 7 to 11 cycles. A single record per CDR3 protein comes from TCRdb applying MiXCR to the 5' RACE reads. Found here are 600,000 to 850,000 distinct CDR3 sequences, about 42% of them singletons; the top ten hold 20% to 25%. The V gene is TRBV6-1, the J gene TRBJ1-2; D gene ambiguous. Sequencing was done on a sample of blood. The origin of this receptor is a woman aged 55-69 years in good health. The CDR3 is CASSESATYNYGYTF. The DNA for the CDR3 is TGTGCCAGCAGTGAATCCGCGACCTATAACTATGGCTACACCTTC.